This T cell receptor beta chain was sequenced during a study of shared clonotypes between healthy human individuals. Study observations and caveats: Sampling involved blood alone; tissue repertoires likely differ. What naive subsets generally showed was a larger estimated richness than memory subsets showed.

CD4+ cells underwent separation, giving CD45RA+ naive and CD45RA-negative memory subsets. The CDR3 is 17 amino acids. V shed 4 bases and J 3 bases; nucleotides not matched to a gene: 6. Germline CDR1 and CDR2: SGHRS and YFSETQ. This table comes from immunoSEQ multiplex PCR, and its TCRdb copy is limited to in-frame clones, with some not included. The table lists approximately 2,300,000 clones, 80% to 95% of them singletons. Of note for this clone: Its antigen is still unknown.

The source of this sequence is a young man in good health. Some clones in this sample may be carry-over from other donors' samples. Sequenced sample: naive CD4+ T cells from PBMCs. Specified subset: CD45RA+ positively selected. The rearrangement links TRBV5-1 to TRBJ2-6; 11 bases match TRBD1. CDR3 in DNA: TGCGCCAGCAGCCCTAGGACAGGGGGCATTGGGGCCAACGTCCTGACTTTC. It translates to CASSPRTGGIGANVLTF.